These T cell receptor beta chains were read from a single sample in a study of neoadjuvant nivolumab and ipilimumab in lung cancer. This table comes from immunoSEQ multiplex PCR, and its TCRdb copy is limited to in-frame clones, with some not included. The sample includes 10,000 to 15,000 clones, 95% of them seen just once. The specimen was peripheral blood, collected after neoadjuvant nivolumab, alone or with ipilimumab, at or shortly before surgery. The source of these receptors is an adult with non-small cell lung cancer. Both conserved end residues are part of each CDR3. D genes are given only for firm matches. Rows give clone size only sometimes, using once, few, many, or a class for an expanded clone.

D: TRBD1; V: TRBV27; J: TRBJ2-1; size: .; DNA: TGTGCCAGCAGTTCCTTTGAGGACAGGGGATTGCAGGTATACAATGAGCAGTTCTTC; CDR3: CASSSFEDRGLQVYNEQFF
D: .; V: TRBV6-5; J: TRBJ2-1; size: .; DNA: TGTGCCAGCAGTTACTCCATCCTAGTCGGCGAGCAGTTCTTC; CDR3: CASSYSILVGEQFF
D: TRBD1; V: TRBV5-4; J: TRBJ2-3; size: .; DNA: TGTGCCAGCAGCGAGGGGACAGGGGTATCCGGGGCTCCTTATTTT; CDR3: CASSEGTGVSGAPYF
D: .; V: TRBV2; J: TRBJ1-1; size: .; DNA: TGTGCCAGCGGGGAGTGGGTGATTAGGAACACTGAAGCTTTCTTT; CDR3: CASGEWVIRNTEAFF
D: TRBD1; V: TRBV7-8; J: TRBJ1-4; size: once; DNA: TGTGCCAGCAGCTTAGTAGTCGGGACAGGGGGGATTGGTAATGAAAAACTGTTTTTT; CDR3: CASSLVVGTGGIGNEKLFF
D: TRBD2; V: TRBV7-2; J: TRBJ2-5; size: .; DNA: TGTGCCAGCAGCGTAGCGGGAGGGAGCGAGACCCAGTACTTC; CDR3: CASSVAGGSETQYF
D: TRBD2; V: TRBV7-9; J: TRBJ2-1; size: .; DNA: TGTGCCAGCAGCTCCTTCGAGCGGGGCTCCTACAATGAGCAGTTCTTC; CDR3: CASSSFERGSYNEQFF
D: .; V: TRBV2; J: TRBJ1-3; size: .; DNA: TGTGCCAGCAGTCTAATTATCTCTGGAAACACCATATATTTT; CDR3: CASSLIISGNTIYF
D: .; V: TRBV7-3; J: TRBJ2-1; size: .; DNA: TGTGCCAGCAGGCCAGCGGGTAATGGGGGTGAGCAGTTCTTC; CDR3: CASRPAGNGGEQFF
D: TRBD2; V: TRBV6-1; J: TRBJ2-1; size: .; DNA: TGTGCCAGCAGTGAACGGGCTAGCGGGAGCAATGAGCAGTTCTTC; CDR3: CASSERASGSNEQFF
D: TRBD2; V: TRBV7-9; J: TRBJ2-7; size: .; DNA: TGTGCCAGCAGCCCCCGGACTAGCGCCTACGAGCAGTACTTC; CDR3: CASSPRTSAYEQYF
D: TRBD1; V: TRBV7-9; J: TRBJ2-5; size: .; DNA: TGTGCCAGCCCCTTATCGGGACAGGGTGGTGAGACCCAGTACTTC; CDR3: CASPLSGQGGETQYF
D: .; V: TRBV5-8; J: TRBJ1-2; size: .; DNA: TGTGCCAGCAGCTTGGCCGGCAGAAACTATGGCTACACCTTC; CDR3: CASSLAGRNYGYTF
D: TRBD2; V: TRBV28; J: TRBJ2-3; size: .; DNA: TGTGCCAGCAGGCCGGGAGGGCGTTTCACAGATACGCAGTATTTT; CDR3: CASRPGGRFTDTQYF
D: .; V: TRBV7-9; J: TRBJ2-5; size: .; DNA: TGTGCCAGCAGCTTAGTTGGAGGAACAGAGACCCAGTACTTC; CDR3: CASSLVGGTETQYF
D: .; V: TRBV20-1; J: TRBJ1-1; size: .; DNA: TGCAGTGCCAACGACAGGAGGCAAGCTTTCTTT; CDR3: CSANDRRQAFF
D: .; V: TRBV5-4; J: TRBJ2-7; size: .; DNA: TGTGCCAGCCCTCCCTCGACGGCAGTAGGGACCTTGAGCTCCTACGAGCAGTACTTC; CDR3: CASPPSTAVGTLSSYEQYF
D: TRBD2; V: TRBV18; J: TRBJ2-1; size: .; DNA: TGTGCCAGCTCCTCGTTGCAGGGCGGGAGTGGTGAGCAGTTCTTC; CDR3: CASSSLQGGSGEQFF
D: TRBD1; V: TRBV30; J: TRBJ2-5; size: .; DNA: TGTGCCTGGAGTGATAAAGGGACAGGGGTAATGGGGGTCCAGTACTTC; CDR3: CAWSDKGTGVMGVQYF
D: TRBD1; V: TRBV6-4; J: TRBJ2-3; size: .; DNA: TGTGCCAGCAGTGAAGGACAGGGAGCTACAGATACGCAGTATTTT; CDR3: CASSEGQGATDTQYF
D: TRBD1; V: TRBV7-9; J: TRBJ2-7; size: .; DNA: TGTGCCAGCAGCCAAACTGCCGCGACAGGGGGCACCTACGAGCAGTACTTC; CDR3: CASSQTAATGGTYEQYF
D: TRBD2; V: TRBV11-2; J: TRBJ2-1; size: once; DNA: TGTGCCAGCAGCCGAGTAGCGGGAGGAAGAGAGAATGAGCAGTTCTTC; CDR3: CASSRVAGGRENEQFF
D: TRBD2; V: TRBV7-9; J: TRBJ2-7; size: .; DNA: TGTGCCAGCAGCCCCCTCCTAGCGGGCTCCTACGAGCAGTACTTC; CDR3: CASSPLLAGSYEQYF
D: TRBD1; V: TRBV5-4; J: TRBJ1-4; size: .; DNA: TGTGCCAGCAGCCGCAGGGGGCAGAATGAAAAACTGTTTTTT; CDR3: CASSRRGQNEKLFF
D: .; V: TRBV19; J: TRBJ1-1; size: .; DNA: TGTGCCAGTAGTATTAAGCGGGACATACGCGTTGATGAAGCTTTCTTT; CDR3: CASSIKRDIRVDEAFF
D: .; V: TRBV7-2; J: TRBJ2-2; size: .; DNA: TGTGCCAGCAAGACGAGGGGAGGTTTCGGGGAGCTGTTTTTT; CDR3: CASKTRGGFGELFF
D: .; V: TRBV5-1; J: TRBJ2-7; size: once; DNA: TGCGCCAGCAGCTTTCAGGGTGGCGAGCAGTACTTC; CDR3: CASSFQGGEQYF
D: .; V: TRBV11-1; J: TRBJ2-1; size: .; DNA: TGTGCCAGCAGCAGCAGGGGTTACAATGAGCAGTTCTTC; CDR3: CASSSRGYNEQFF
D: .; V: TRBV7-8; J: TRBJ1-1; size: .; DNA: TGTGCCAGCAGCTCATTACAGGGTGACACTGAAGCTTTCTTT; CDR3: CASSSLQGDTEAFF
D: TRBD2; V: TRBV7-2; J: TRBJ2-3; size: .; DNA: TGTGCCAGCAGCTGGACTAGCGGGAGCACAGATACGCAGTATTTT; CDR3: CASSWTSGSTDTQYF
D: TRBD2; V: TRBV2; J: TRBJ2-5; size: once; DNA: TGTGCCAGCAGGCAAGGGACTAGCGGGAGTGAGACCCAGTACTTC; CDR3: CASRQGTSGSETQYF
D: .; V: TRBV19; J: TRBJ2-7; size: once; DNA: TGTGCCAGTAGTATAAGCTTTACCGGAGGTCTTCGCGAGCAGTACTTC; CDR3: CASSISFTGGLREQYF
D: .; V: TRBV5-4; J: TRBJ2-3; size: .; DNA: TGTGCCAGCCGAACTACCATACGGGGACCTAGCACAGATACGCAGTATTTT; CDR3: CASRTTIRGPSTDTQYF
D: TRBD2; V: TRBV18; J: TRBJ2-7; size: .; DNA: TGTGCCAGCTCACCTTCCCTAGCGGGATCCTACGAGCAGTACTTC; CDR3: CASSPSLAGSYEQYF
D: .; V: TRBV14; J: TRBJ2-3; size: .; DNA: TGTGCCAGCAGCCAAATTCGAGATACGCAGTATTTT; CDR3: CASSQIRDTQYF
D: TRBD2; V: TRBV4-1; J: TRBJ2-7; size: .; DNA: TGCGCCAGCAGGCGACTAGCGGGAGTTTACGAGCAGTACTTC; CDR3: CASRRLAGVYEQYF
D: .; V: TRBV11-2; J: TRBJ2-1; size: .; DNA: TGTGCCAGCAGCCCCCTAGCGAATTCCTACAATGAGCAGTTCTTC; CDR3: CASSPLANSYNEQFF
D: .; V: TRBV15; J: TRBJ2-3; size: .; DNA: TGTGCCACCAGCAGAGAATCAAGGTATTCGCAGTATTTT; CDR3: CATSRESRYSQYF
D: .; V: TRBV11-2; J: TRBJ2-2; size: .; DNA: TGTGCCAGCAGCGGACGGACAGAAGTGGAGACCGGGGAGCTGTTTTTT; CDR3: CASSGRTEVETGELFF
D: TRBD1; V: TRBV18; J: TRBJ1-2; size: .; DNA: TGTGCCAGCTCGAGCCTTACAGGGGGCGAGTATGGCTACACCTTC; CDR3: CASSSLTGGEYGYTF
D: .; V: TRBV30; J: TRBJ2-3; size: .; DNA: TGTGCCTGGAGTGGAGGGGGAGGGCGCCCAGATACGCAGTATTTT; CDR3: CAWSGGGGRPDTQYF
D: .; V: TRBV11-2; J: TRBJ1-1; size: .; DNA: TGTGCCAGCAGCTTAGCGTACAGAAACACTGAAGCTTTCTTT; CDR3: CASSLAYRNTEAFF
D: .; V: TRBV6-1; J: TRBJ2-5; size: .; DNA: TGTGCCAGCAGTGAATTAGAAGGAGGTCAAGAGACCCAGTACTTC; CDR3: CASSELEGGQETQYF
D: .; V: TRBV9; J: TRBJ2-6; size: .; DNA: TGTGCCAGCAGCGCCACACAGGGATCTGGGGCCAACGTCCTGACTTTC; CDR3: CASSATQGSGANVLTF
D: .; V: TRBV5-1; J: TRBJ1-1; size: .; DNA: TGCGCCAGCAGCTTGGAGTATGGGGGGAGGACTGAAGCTTTCTTT; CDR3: CASSLEYGGRTEAFF
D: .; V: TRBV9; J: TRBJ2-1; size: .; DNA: TGTGCCAGCAGCTCAGAGGGTTGGAATGAGCAGTTCTTC; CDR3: CASSSEGWNEQFF
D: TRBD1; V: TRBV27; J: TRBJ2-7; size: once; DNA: TGTGCCAGCAGTTTGAATGGTGGTGGGACAGGGTACTACGAGCAGTACTTC; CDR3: CASSLNGGGTGYYEQYF
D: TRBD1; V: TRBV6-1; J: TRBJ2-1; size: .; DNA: TGTGCCAGCAGTAAGGGACAGGATCGATATGAGCAGTTCTTC; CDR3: CASSKGQDRYEQFF
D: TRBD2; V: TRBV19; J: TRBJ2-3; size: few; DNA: TGTGCCAGTAGTATATTGGGACTAGCGGGAGGAGATACGCAGTATTTT; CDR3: CASSILGLAGGDTQYF
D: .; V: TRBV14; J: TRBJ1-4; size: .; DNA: TGTGCCAGCAGCCAAGATCGGTCTTCGCAGGGACTTGGACTGTTTTTT; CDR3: CASSQDRSSQGLGLFF
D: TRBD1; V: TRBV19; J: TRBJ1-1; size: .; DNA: TGTGCCAGTAGCGGACAGGGGGCTGTTACTGAAGCTTTCTTT; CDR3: CASSGQGAVTEAFF
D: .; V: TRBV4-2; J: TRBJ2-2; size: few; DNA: TGTGCCAGCAGCCAAGAGGGAGACGGACCGAACACCGGGGAGCTGTTTTTT; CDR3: CASSQEGDGPNTGELFF
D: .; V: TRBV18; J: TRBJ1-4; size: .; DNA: TGTGCCAGCTCACCAGGGGTTCTACGTGAAAAACTGTTTTTT; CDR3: CASSPGVLREKLFF
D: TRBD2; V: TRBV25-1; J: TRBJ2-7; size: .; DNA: TGTGCCAGCAGAGCGGGAGCTTTGCACGAGCAGTACTTC; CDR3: CASRAGALHEQYF
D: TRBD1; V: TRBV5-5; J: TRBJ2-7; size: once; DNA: TGTGCCAGCAGCGTTGGGGGCCTCCGGGACAGGGGTCGAAATGAGCAGTACTTC; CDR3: CASSVGGLRDRGRNEQYF
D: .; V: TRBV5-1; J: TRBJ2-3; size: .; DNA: TGCGCCAGCAGCTTGGGGGGCAACACAGATACGCAGTATTTT; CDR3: CASSLGGNTDTQYF